This TCR beta chain was sequenced during a study of Graves' ophthalmopathy and Graves' hyperthyroidism. Looking at the study overall: No treatment had been given when peripheral blood was collected at initial diagnosis.

The study amplified TCR beta CDR3 regions using RNA transcripts. HTBI-primed RT-PCR formed the first round, and a multiplex PCR formed the second. From the multiplex PCR reads, TCRdb called clonotypes with MiXCR, one entry per CDR3 protein. The sample lists roughly 170,000 distinct CDR3 sequences, around two fifths seen once, with roughly 8.9% in the top ten. Ophthalmopathy-affected donors exhibited moderate-to-severe activity, CAS ≥3, NOSPECS ≥4, and duration under 3 months. There are 17 residues in the CDR3. Trimming left V 1 base short and J 3 bases short, with 15 bases between. The germline gives CDR1 SGHAT, CDR2 FQNNGV. In this sample, this clonotype turned up many times.

Sequencing used peripheral blood. This chain links TRBV11-2 with TRBJ2-2; D unresolved. This receptor was obtained from a man aged 30-40 years with Graves' ophthalmopathy. CDR3 sequence: CASSLGSGIWDTGELFF. The CDR3 nucleotides are TGTGCCAGCAGCTTAGGGTCCGGCATTTGGGACACCGGGGAGCTGTTTTTT.